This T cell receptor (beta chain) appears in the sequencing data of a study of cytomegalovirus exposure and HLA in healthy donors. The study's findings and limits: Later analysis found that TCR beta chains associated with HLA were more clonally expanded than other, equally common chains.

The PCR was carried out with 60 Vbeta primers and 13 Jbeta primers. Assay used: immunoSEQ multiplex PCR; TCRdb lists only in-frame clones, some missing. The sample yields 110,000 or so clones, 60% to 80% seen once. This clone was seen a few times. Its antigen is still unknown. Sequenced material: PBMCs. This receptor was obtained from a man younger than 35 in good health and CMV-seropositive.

CDR3 sequence reads: CASRGSGRYYGYTF. In DNA, the CDR3 is TGTGCCAGTCGGGGGTCAGGAAGGTACTATGGCTACACCTTC. The chain employs TRBV27 and TRBJ1-2; TRBD1 might be the D (5 bases). The CDR3 loop spans 14 amino acids. V was pared by 9 bases and J by 3 bases, with 17 bases between. The V gene's germline CDR1 is MNHEY and CDR2 SMNVEV (reference sequence).